This T cell receptor (beta chain) was identified during a study of regulatory T cells in long-lasting Graves disease. Study details: Treatment with antithyroid drugs for over 5 years, together with positive TSH receptor antibodies, meant persistent Graves' disease.

Findings of the study overall: Having only a small sample size may have limited accuracy. In persistent patients, shared public clonotypes (more than 2,500) outnumbered those in new patients (about 890).

The time point is: persistent/refractory GD, antithyroid drugs over 5 years with positive TRAb. After RNA was extracted from PBMCs, the TCR library was made from it. An endocrinology department in Xi'an, China, recruited the patients. A note on this clonotype: The target antigen is unknown. This could be a read error, since a much larger clone is one nucleotide away.

The germline V gene encodes CDR1 MNHEY and CDR2 SMNVEV (reference sequence). The CDR3 spans 13 residues. Arm-PCR with iRepertoire HTBI primers amplified the CDR3 regions for these TCR beta libraries. One entry per CDR3 protein results from TCRdb running MiXCR on the multiplex PCR reads. The profile shows 420,000 or so distinct CDR3 sequences, 20% to 25% of them singletons. This chain uses TRBV27 with TRBJ1-1; no clear D gene. The sample was peripheral blood mononuclear cells (PBMCs), taken when the disease was refractory, from a patient treated with antithyroid drugs. This TCR was sampled from a female donor with Graves disease. The CDR3 DNA reads as TGTGCCAGCAGTTTTAGGGAAACGAGTGAAGCTTCCTTT. Amino acids: CASSFRETSEASF.